The 25 T cell receptor beta chains given below trace back to one sample, sequenced in a study of T cell changes during pregnancy in multiple sclerosis. This table comes from immunoSEQ multiplex PCR, and its TCRdb copy is limited to in-frame clones, with some not included. The sample consists of 50,000 to 60,000 clones, 90% of them appearing once. The sample consisted of peripheral blood, taken in the first trimester of pregnancy. These receptor sequences come from a female donor in good health, enrolled as a control in a pregnancy study.

The chain uses TRBV18 and TRBJ2-7, with D possibly matching TRBD2 (5 bases). Germline CDR1 is KGHSH and CDR2 is LQKENI. The CDR3 extends over 14 amino acids. With 3 bases removed from V and 6 bases from J, the gap between germline ends came to 15 bases. The CDR3 is CASSPSTKSSEQYF. CDR3 in DNA: TGTGCCAGCTCACCGTCGACTAAAAGCTCCGAGCAGTACTTC.

The chain uses TRBV28 and TRBJ2-5, with no clear D. Trimming stripped 3 bases from V and 4 bases from J, with 15 bases between. CDR3 length: 15 residues. The V gene's germline CDR1 is MDHEN and CDR2 SYDVKM. CDR3 bases: TGTGCCAGCAGTTTTCCTAGTCTTGCTGGAGAGACCCAGTACTTC. It specifies CASSFPSLAGETQYF.

This clone was observed once. CDR3 bases: TGTGCCAGCAGGGTCCGGTCGACAGGGGCCTACAATGAGCAGTTCTTC. This gives the protein CASRVRSTGAYNEQFF. The rearrangement uses TRBV2 and TRBJ2-1; 8 bases line up with TRBD1. V lost 6 bases to trimming and J lost 2 bases; unmatched junction nucleotides: 9. Germline loops: CDR1 SNHLY, CDR2 FYNNEI. This CDR3 has 16 residues. Full variable domain (remainder filled in from reference TRBV2 and TRBJ2-1): EPEVTQTPSHQVTQMGQEVILRCVPISNHLYFYWYRQILGQKVEFLVSFYNNEISEKSEIFDDQFSVERPDGSNFTLKIRSTKLEDSAMYFCASRVRSTGAYNEQFFGPGTRLTVL.

The chain carries TRBV7-3 and TRBJ2-1; D is possibly TRBD1 (5 bases). In germline, CDR1 is SGHTA, CDR2 FQGTGA. V lost 5 bases, J lost 13 bases, and 15 bases lay in between. CDR3 length equals 12 residues. The CDR3 spells CASSKTERDQFF. The CDR3 DNA follows: TGTGCCAGCAGCAAGACAGAACGTGATCAGTTCTTC.

The J gene is TRBJ2-3, the V gene TRBV7-3; 14 bases map to TRBD2. The ends lost 5 bases at V and 11 bases at J; junction bases unmatched: 6. Germline loops: CDR1 SGHTA, CDR2 FQGTGA. The CDR3 is 14 residues long. The CDR3 protein is CASSPTSGGDEQYF. CDR3 bases: TGTGCCAGCAGCCCGACTAGCGGGGGGGATGAGCAGTATTTT.

This chain connects TRBV7-2 to TRBJ2-3, with D uncertain. V was trimmed by 3 bases and J by 5 bases, leaving 6 bases between them. Germline V CDR1 and CDR2: SGHTA, FQGNSA. This CDR3 is 12 amino acids long. CDR3 DNA sequence: TGTGCCAGCAGCTTGAGTTTAGATACGCAGTATTTT. Translated, it gives CASSLSLDTQYF.

The chain is built from TRBV10-3 and TRBJ1-2; TRBD1 is a possible D gene (6 bases). This CDR3 has 19 amino acids. CDR1 is ENHRY, CDR2 SYGVKD, per germline. The ends were cut back, 2 bases at V and 8 bases at J, with 30 bases in the middle. The chain's CDR3 is CAISEPKGRTVALSGGYTF. For the CDR3, the DNA is TGTGCCATCAGTGAGCCGAAAGGTCGGACAGTGGCCCTGTCCGGGGGCTACACCTTC.

This rearrangement joins TRBV6-5 to TRBJ2-2; tentative D call: TRBD2 (7 bases). V was cut by 6 bases and J by 4 bases, with 12 bases left in between. This CDR3 has 14 residues. From germline, CDR1 is MNHEY and CDR2 SVGAGI. CDR3 amino acids: CASSQAGATGELFF. The CDR3 DNA follows: TGTGCCAGCAGCCAGGCGGGGGCCACCGGGGAGCTGTTTTTT.

The chain has TRBV5-4 and TRBJ2-1; 7 positions match TRBD1. CDR1 and CDR2 (germline): SGHNT, YYREEE (reference sequence). The ends lost 4 bases at V and 2 bases at J; junction bases unmatched: 3. The length of the CDR3 is 14 residues. CDR3 sequence: CASSRGTAYNEQFF. In nucleotides, the CDR3 is TGTGCCAGCAGCCGTGGGACAGCCTACAATGAGCAGTTCTTC.

CDR3 DNA: TGTGCCAGCAGCCCCACGGGACAGGGGGTTGGAGATGAGCAGTTCTTC. Residues: CASSPTGQGVGDEQFF. The V and J genes are TRBV9 and TRBJ2-1; TRBD1 matches at 11 bases. The J segment lost 8 bases and the V segment lost 4 bases, leaving 11 bases of the junction unmatched. This CDR3 has 16 amino acids. Germline V gene sequence: CDR1 SGDLS, CDR2 YYNGEE.

In this sample, this clone turned up once. The chain employs TRBV15 and TRBJ2-3; 14 bases are shared with TRBD2. There are 15 residues in the CDR3. Germline CDR1 and CDR2: LNHNV and YYDKDF (reference sequence). Unmatched junction bases numbered 2, after V lost 3 bases and J lost 6 bases. CDR3 nucleotide sequence: TGTGCCACCAGCAGGACTAGCGGGGGGGCCGATACGCAGTATTTT. Encoded protein: CATSRTSGGADTQYF.

The chain recombines TRBV10-1 with TRBJ2-1, with TRBD2 matching 11 bases. CDR3 length equals 16 residues. From germline, CDR1 is WNHNN and CDR2 SYGVQD (reference sequence). Germline trimming cut 2 bases from V and 15 bases from J; bases unmatched to any gene: 15. CDR3 protein: CASSETQLAGATTMFF. In DNA form, the CDR3 reads TGCGCCAGCAGTGAGACTCAACTAGCGGGGGCCACTACTATGTTCTTC.

This clone occurred once. This CDR3 reads CASSQDRGGSSYNEQFF. In DNA, the CDR3 is TGCGCCAGCAGCCAAGATAGAGGCGGGAGTAGCTACAATGAGCAGTTCTTC. The chain links TRBV4-1 to TRBJ2-1; 7 bases fit TRBD2. Trimming cost V 0 bases and J 3 bases; bases outside gene matches: 8. Germline V CDR1 and CDR2: MGHRA, YSYEKL. CDR3 length: 17 amino acids.

The genes are TRBV6-5 and TRBJ1-4; possible D gene TRBD1, 6 bases. The V gene lost 5 bases and the J gene lost 5 bases, with 12 bases spanning the gap. Germline CDR1 is MNHEY and CDR2 is SVGAGI. The length of the CDR3 is 14 residues. DNA for the CDR3: TGTGCCAGCAGTCAAACACAGGGAAATGAAAAACTGTTTTTT. It codes for CASSQTQGNEKLFF.

This chain uses TRBV14 with TRBJ1-5, with D possibly TRBD1 on 6 matching bases. From germline, CDR1 is SGHDN and CDR2 FVKESK. V lost 5 bases and J 7 bases, leaving 15 bases between the germline ends. The CDR3 contains 14 residues. The CDR3 DNA follows: TGTGCCAGCAGCAGGGGGGGGGCTGGACAGCCCCAGCATTTT. Translated: CASSRGGAGQPQHF.

V usage is TRBV19 and J usage is TRBJ1-4; 7 nucleotides align to TRBD1. From germline, CDR1 is LNHDA and CDR2 SQIVND (reference sequence). Unmatched junction bases numbered 8, after V lost 5 bases and J lost 8 bases. The CDR3 length is 14 residues. The chain's CDR3 is CASSSTGWVEKLFF. The CDR3 DNA reads TGTGCCAGTAGTTCGACAGGGTGGGTGGAAAAACTGTTTTTT.

The V call is TRBV5-4, the J call TRBJ2-2, with D possibly being TRBD2 (5 bases). CDR3 length: 14 amino acids. Germline V gives CDR1 SGHNT, CDR2 YYREEE (reference sequence). Deletions cut 4 bases from V and 4 bases from J, with 11 bases between. CDR3 coding DNA: TGTGCCAGCAGCCCCGGGAAGGGCACCGGGGAGCTGTTTTTT. Protein product: CASSPGKGTGELFF.

This chain links TRBV15 with TRBJ2-1, with D perhaps matching TRBD2 (6 bases). The germline gives CDR1 LNHNV, CDR2 YYDKDF (reference sequence). Trimming shortened V by 5 bases and J by 9 bases, and 14 bases separated the two germline ends. The length of the CDR3 is 13 residues. The CDR3 region has the DNA TGTGCCACCAGCGCCCTAGCGAACAGTGAGCAGTTCTTC. Encoded protein: CATSALANSEQFF. Drawing the rest from reference TRBV15 and TRBJ2-1, the complete variable domain is DAMVIQNPRYQVTQFGKPVTLSCSQTLNHNVMYWYQQKSSQAPKLLFHYYDKDFNNEADTPDNFQSRRPNTSFCFLDIRSPGLGDTAMYLCATSALANSEQFFGPGTRLTVL.

This rearrangement joins TRBV7-9 to TRBJ1-2; 7 nucleotides agree with TRBD1. The germline V gene has CDR1 SEHNR and CDR2 FQNEAQ (reference sequence). CDR3 length: 15 amino acids. V gave up 5 bases and J gave up 4 bases; unmatched junction bases: 10. CDR3 residues: CASSGTVGQVYGYTF. The CDR3, as DNA: TGTGCCAGCAGCGGGACAGTCGGACAGGTCTATGGCTACACCTTC.

The chain links TRBV7-9 to TRBJ2-1; no reliable D call. Trimming removed 5 bases at V and 4 bases at J, with 6 bases between. There are 12 residues in the CDR3. Germline lookup yields CDR1 SEHNR and CDR2 FQNEAQ (reference sequence). CDR3 protein: CASSDGYNEQFF. The CDR3, as DNA: TGTGCCAGCAGCGACGGGTACAATGAGCAGTTCTTC. The whole variable domain, remainder taken from reference TRBV7-9 and TRBJ2-1, is DTGVSQNPRHKITKRGQNVTFRCDPISEHNRLYWYRQTLGQGPEFLTYFQNEAQLEKSRLLSDRFSAERPKGSFSTLEIQRTEQGDSAMYLCASSDGYNEQFFGPGTRLTVL.

The gene calls are TRBV2 and TRBJ1-1; D is undetermined. With 6 bases removed from V and 5 bases from J, the gap between germline ends came to 28 bases. Germline V gene sequence: CDR1 SNHLY, CDR2 FYNNEI. The CDR3 totals 18 residues. In DNA form, the CDR3 reads TGTGCCAGCAGACGAAAAACCGCGCTAATGACTCCCCGGACTGAAGCTTTCTTT. Residues: CASRRKTALMTPRTEAFF.

The chain employs TRBV19 and TRBJ2-2; D remains unclear. The germline V and J ends were trimmed by 5 bases and 0 bases, with 13 bases remaining between them. This CDR3 is built from 16 residues. Germline-derived CDR1 and CDR2 are LNHDA and SQIVND (reference sequence). CDR3 in amino acids: CASSLERGTNTGELFF. The CDR3 DNA reads TGTGCCAGTAGTTTGGAGAGAGGAACGAACACCGGGGAGCTGTTTTTT.

Here the CDR3 DNA reads TGTGCCAGCAGCTTAGTAGAGACCGGGGAGCTGTTTTTT. The encoded protein is CASSLVETGELFF. The gene calls are TRBV7-6 and TRBJ2-2; D call uncertain. Trimming took off 1 base at V and 5 bases at J, with 5 bases between the two ends. CDR3 length equals 13 residues. Germline CDR1 and CDR2: SGHVS and FNYEAQ.

V usage is TRBV30 and J usage is TRBJ1-4; no clear D gene. The CDR3 sequence is 13 residues long. Trimming took off 2 bases at V and 8 bases at J, with 12 bases between the two ends. Germline V lookup: CDR1 GTSNPN, CDR2 SVGIG (reference sequence). The CDR3 DNA reads TGTGCCTGGAGTTGGGGATCGGGGGAAAAACTGTTTTTT. It specifies CAWSWGSGEKLFF.

The chain uses TRBV14 and TRBJ1-2, with D maybe TRBD1 (5 bases). The germline V gene has CDR1 SGHDN and CDR2 FVKESK. The CDR3 has 13 residues. With 6 bases removed from V and 7 bases from J, the gap between germline ends came to 15 bases. The CDR3 coding sequence is TGTGCCAGCAGTCAAAATGGGGCGCGTGGCTACACCTTC. Its protein is CASSQNGARGYTF. The full variable domain, completed using reference TRBV14 and TRBJ1-2, is EAGVTQFPSHSVIEKGQTVTLRCDPISGHDNLYWYRRVMGKEIKFLLHFVKESKQDESGMPNNRFLAERTGGTYSTLKVQPAELEDSGVYFCASSQNGARGYTFGSGTRLTVV.